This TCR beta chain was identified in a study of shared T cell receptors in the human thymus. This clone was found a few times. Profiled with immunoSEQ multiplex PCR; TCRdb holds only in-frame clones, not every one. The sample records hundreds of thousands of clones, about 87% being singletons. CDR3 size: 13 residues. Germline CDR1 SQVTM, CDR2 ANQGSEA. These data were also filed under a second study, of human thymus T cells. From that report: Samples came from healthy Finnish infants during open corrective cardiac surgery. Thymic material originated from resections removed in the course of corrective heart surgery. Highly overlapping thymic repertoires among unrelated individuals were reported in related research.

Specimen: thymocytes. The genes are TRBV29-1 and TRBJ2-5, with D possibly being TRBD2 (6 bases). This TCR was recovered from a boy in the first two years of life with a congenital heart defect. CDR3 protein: CSCYRGDEETQYF. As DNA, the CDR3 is TGCAGTTGTTACCGCGGGGATGAAGAGACCCAGTACTTC.